Below, one T cell receptor beta chain is given with its context. What it recognizes is unknown. The isolated RNA, all of it, was reverse transcribed, so expressed TCRB transcripts were what got sequenced. The study sequenced naive, central memory and regulatory T cell samples to an average of about 3.5 million reads. TCRdb's copy holds only in-frame clones and misses some; the assay was immunoSEQ multiplex PCR. The table records approximately 160,000 clones, just over 9% of them present only once. The data were taken from a study of beta chain features in type 1 diabetes. The CDR3 is made up of 15 amino acids. The trim removed 2 bases at V and 1 base at J, leaving 4 bases unmatched. Germline CDR1 MNHEY, CDR2 SVGAGI. Study findings and constraints: VDJ junctions from type 1 diabetes patients carried fewer insertions and larger deletions.

This TCR came from a woman under 30 in good health. The J gene is TRBJ1-1, the V gene TRBV6-5; 7 bases fit TRBD1. Specimen: central memory CD4+ T cells from blood. In DNA form, the CDR3 reads TGTGCCAGCAGTTACGGGGGGACAGCGAACACTGAAGCTTTCTTT. Amino acids: CASSYGGTANTEAFF.